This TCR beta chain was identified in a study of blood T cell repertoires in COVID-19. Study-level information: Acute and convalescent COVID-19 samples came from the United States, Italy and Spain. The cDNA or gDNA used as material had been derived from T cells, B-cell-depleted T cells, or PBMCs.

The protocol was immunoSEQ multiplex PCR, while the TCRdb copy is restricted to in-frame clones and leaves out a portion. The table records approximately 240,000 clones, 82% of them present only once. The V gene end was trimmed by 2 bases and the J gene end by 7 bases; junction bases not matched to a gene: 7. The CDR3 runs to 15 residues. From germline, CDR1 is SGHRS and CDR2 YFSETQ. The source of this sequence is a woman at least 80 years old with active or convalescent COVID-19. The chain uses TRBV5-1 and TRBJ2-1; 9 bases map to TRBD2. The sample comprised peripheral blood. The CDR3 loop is CASSFSAGGPNEQFF. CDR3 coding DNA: TGCGCCAGCAGCTTCTCTGCGGGAGGGCCGAATGAGCAGTTCTTC.